The clone carrying this T cell receptor beta chain occurred once. In the original processing: Amplification from reference gene primers served as the basis for estimated nucleated cell counts. Using immunoSEQ multiplex PCR, the repertoire was profiled, and TCRdb retains in-frame clones only, with some absent. From that table come the V and J calls and clone size; the DNA was used to work out D and trimming. Of around 200,000 clones listed, approximately 85% were seen once; the top ten hold around 9.5%. The sample originates from a study of blood T cell repertoires in COVID-19. Looking at the study overall: Samples came from the United States, Italy and Spain, spanning acute and convalescent COVID-19.

Losses at the gene ends were 3 bases for V and 4 bases for J; bases not matched to a gene: 9. CDR3 size: 16 residues. Looked up from germline, CDR1 is SGHTA and CDR2 is FQGNSA. This clonotype originated in a woman of 80 years or more with acute or convalescent COVID-19. The sequenced sample was peripheral blood. The chain links TRBV7-2 to TRBJ2-1; 7 bases line up with TRBD1. The CDR3 loop reads CASSFYLGQDYNEQFF. CDR3 sequence (DNA): TGTGCCAGCAGCTTTTATCTCGGACAGGATTACAATGAGCAGTTCTTC.